The 19 T cell receptor beta chains below were found in one sample sequenced in a study of blood T cell repertoires in COVID-19 (dated by TCRdb to 2019 to 2021). Receptor amplification or capture employed the immunoSEQ multiplex PCR assay. In TCRdb, the immuneACCESS table is reduced to in-frame sequences with V and J assigned. These tables do not hold every clone; where another copy was compared, an unresolved V gene accounts for under half, and the others remain unexplained. The sample contains 200,000 to 250,000 clones, approximately 90% of them found a single time. The ten largest clonotypes hold about a tenth of the sample. The sample taken for sequencing was PBMCs or T cells enriched from blood (not recorded which). These TCRs come from a man younger than 40 who had recovered from COVID-19.

The chain couples TRBV30 to TRBJ2-7; weak D call: TRBD2 (5 bases). Per the germline V gene, CDR1 is GTSNPN and CDR2 is SVGIG (reference sequence). V lost 3 bases to trimming and J lost 3 bases, with 15 bases between them. The CDR3 is 14 residues long. The DNA of the CDR3 is TGTGCCTGGAGCCCTCCGGGAAGTAACTACGAGCAGTACTTC. Translated: CAWSPPGSNYEQYF.

The rearrangement links TRBV10-3 to TRBJ2-3, with 9 bases that match TRBD1. The CDR3 consists of 14 residues. J lost 4 bases, V lost 8 bases, and 7 bases had no gene match. Germline lookup yields CDR1 ENHRY and CDR2 SYGVKD. The CDR3, as DNA: TGTGCCATCCGGGGGACAGGGTCCCCAGATACGCAGTATTTT. Protein: CAIRGTGSPDTQYF.

A few counts support this clone. J is TRBJ2-3 and V is TRBV6-5, with 7 bases fitting TRBD2. Trimming took 11 bases from V and 2 from J; bases not matched to a gene: 4. This CDR3 comprises 12 residues. The germline V gene encodes CDR1 MNHEY and CDR2 SVGAGI. CDR3: CALLANTDTQYF. In DNA form, the CDR3 reads TGTGCCCTACTAGCGAACACAGATACGCAGTATTTT.

The chain recombines TRBV28 with TRBJ2-3, with TRBD2 matching 8 bases. Germline CDR1 reads MDHEN; CDR2 reads SYDVKM. The CDR3 length is 13 residues. Trimming at V came to 7 bases and at J to 7 bases, leaving 7 bases not matched to a gene. The CDR3 loop is CASNREGRYTQYF. The CDR3 DNA is TGTGCCAGCAACCGGGAGGGCCGGTATACGCAGTATTTT.

This chain uses TRBV2 with TRBJ1-2; 9 nucleotides match TRBD1. Germline values: CDR1 SNHLY, CDR2 FYNNEI. CDR3 size: 14 residues. V was pared by 4 bases and J by 0 bases, with 0 bases of the junction left unmatched. The CDR3 reads CASSGQGANYGYTF. CDR3 sequence (DNA): TGTGCCAGCAGTGGACAGGGGGCTAACTATGGCTACACCTTC.

This chain links TRBV27 with TRBJ2-7; a weak D match, TRBD2 (6 bases). The germline V gene has CDR1 MNHEY and CDR2 SMNVEV (reference sequence). The V gene lost 6 bases and the J gene lost 6 bases, with 12 bases spanning the gap. The CDR3 runs 12 residues. The CDR3 DNA is TGTGCCAGCAGCCTACCGGAGGGCGAGCAGTACTTC. It translates to CASSLPEGEQYF.

The sample holds a few counts of this clone. This rearrangement joins TRBV6-2 or TRBV6-3 to TRBJ2-5; tentative D call: TRBD2 (6 bases). CDR1 and CDR2 (germline): MNHEY, SVGEGT. The CDR3 loop spans 17 amino acids. V was pared by 0 bases and J by 2 bases, with 16 bases between. The CDR3 DNA reads TGTGCCAGCAGTTACTCCAACAAGCGGGTGGGACAAGAGACCCAGTACTTC. Protein: CASSYSNKRVGQETQYF.

The chain employs TRBV30 and TRBJ2-7; TRBD1 matches at 11 bases. CDR3 length: 14 residues. CDR1 GTSNPN and CDR2 SVGIG come from the germline V gene (reference sequence). The CDR3 region has the DNA TGTGCAACCGACGGACAGGGGGCGTCCTACGAGCAGTACTTC. Translating it yields CATDGQGASYEQYF.

The V call is TRBV29-1, the J call TRBJ2-1, with D tentatively TRBD2 (6 bases). Germline CDR1 is SQVTM and CDR2 is ANQGSEA. The CDR3 contains 14 residues. Trimming left V 3 bases short and J 8 bases short, with 17 bases between. The CDR3, as DNA: TGCAGCGTTGATCCTAGCGATGGACACGATGAGCAGTTCTTC. It yields the protein CSVDPSDGHDEQFF.

This clone was seen only once. The chain carries TRBV7-2 and TRBJ2-3; 11 bases fit TRBD2. The germline V gene encodes CDR1 SGHTA and CDR2 FQGNSA. J lost 5 bases, V lost 4 bases, and 5 bases had no gene match. The CDR3 contains 15 residues. CDR3 residues: CASSYSGGAVDTQYF. The CDR3 DNA sequence: TGTGCCAGCAGCTATAGCGGGGGGGCGGTAGATACGCAGTATTTT.

The CDR3 DNA follows: TGTGCCGCATGCAGGGGCCAGGGCAATCAGCCCCAGCATTTT. It specifies CAACRGQGNQPQHF. The chain recombines TRBV19 with TRBJ1-5, with TRBD1 as a possible D gene (6 bases). The V end lost 11 bases, the J end lost 2 bases, and 16 bases lay between the germline ends. In germline, CDR1 is LNHDA, CDR2 SQIVND (reference sequence). The CDR3 totals 14 residues.

The rearrangement joins TRBV10-2 to TRBJ2-7, with a possible D match to TRBD1 (6 bases). This CDR3 is 15 amino acids long. V was clipped by 0 bases and J by 2 bases, with 11 bases between them. CDR1 and CDR2 from the germline V gene are WSHSY and SAAADI. In DNA, the CDR3 is TGCGCCAGCAGTGAGTCGGAACAGGGACCCTACGAGCAGTACTTC. Protein sequence: CASSESEQGPYEQYF.

This rearrangement joins TRBV6-5 to TRBJ2-7, with a tentative D call TRBD2 (5 bases). This CDR3 has 14 residues. V lost 5 bases to trimming and J lost 0 bases, with 11 bases between them. Germline V CDR1 and CDR2: MNHEY, SVGAGI. Here the CDR3 reads CASSRVEGSYEQYF. The CDR3 DNA reads as TGTGCCAGCAGTCGAGTAGAGGGCTCCTACGAGCAGTACTTC.

This clone appeared once. The chain combines TRBV3-1 (or the pseudogene TRBV3-2) with TRBJ2-7; D unresolved. This CDR3 has 12 amino acids. CDR1 and CDR2 (germline): LGHDT, YNNKEL (reference sequence). The V gene lost 3 bases and the J gene lost 3 bases, with 6 bases spanning the gap. The CDR3 here is CASSQSNYEQYF. DNA for the CDR3: TGTGCCAGCAGCCAGTCAAACTACGAGCAGTACTTC.

V usage is TRBV7-2 and J usage is TRBJ1-2; a weak D match, TRBD1 (6 bases). Germline V gene lookup returns CDR1 SGHTA and CDR2 FQGNSA. The CDR3 length is 15 residues. The V gene lost 5 bases and the J gene lost 4 bases, with 17 bases spanning the gap. The CDR3 nucleotides are TGTGCCAGCAGCCCAAGACAGGAGGCAATCTATGGCTACACCTTC. As protein: CASSPRQEAIYGYTF.

This clone was seen only once. A read error likely explains this, since a far larger clone differs by one base. The rearrangement uses TRBV7-2 and TRBJ2-1, with 9 bases that match TRBD1. Trimming at V came to 5 bases and at J to 5 bases, leaving 1 base not matched to a gene. The CDR3 is made up of 13 amino acids. Germline V lookup: CDR1 SGHTA, CDR2 FQGNSA. The CDR3 is CASSRTGDNEQFF. In nucleotides, the CDR3 is TGTGCCAGCAGCAGGACAGGGGACAATGAGCAGTTCTTC.

The chain recombines TRBV27 with TRBJ2-5, with TRBD1 matching 8 bases. The CDR3 spans 13 residues. V dropped 4 bases and J dropped 2; count of bases not matched to a gene: 0. Looked up from germline, CDR1 is MNHEY and CDR2 is SMNVEV (reference sequence). The chain's CDR3 is CASSWTGQETQYF. The CDR3 DNA reads TGTGCCAGCAGTTGGACAGGGCAAGAGACCCAGTACTTC.

The chain carries TRBV19 and TRBJ1-3, with D possibly matching TRBD1 (5 bases). The germline CDR1 and CDR2 sequences are LNHDA and SQIVND (reference sequence). Deletions cut 3 bases from V and 2 bases from J, with 11 bases between. The length of the CDR3 is 15 residues. CDR3 nucleotide sequence: TGTGCCAGTAGTATTAGCCCAGGGCCTGGAAACACCATATATTTT. Its protein is CASSISPGPGNTIYF. Variable domain in full (rest from reference TRBV19 and TRBJ1-3): DGGITQSPKYLFRKEGQNVTLSCEQNLNHDAMYWYRQDPGQGLRLIYYSQIVNDFQKGDIAEGYSVSREKKESFPLTVTSAQKNPTAFYLCASSISPGPGNTIYFGEGSWLTVV.

This chain links TRBV4-3 with TRBJ1-2, with D possibly being TRBD1 (6 bases). Trimming cost V 4 bases and J 2 bases, with 11 bases left between them. Germline loops: CDR1 LGHNA, CDR2 YSLEER. The CDR3 is 14 residues long. CDR3 in DNA: TGCGCCAGCAGCCTAGACCAGGGGAACTATGGCTACACCTTC. Encoded protein: CASSLDQGNYGYTF.